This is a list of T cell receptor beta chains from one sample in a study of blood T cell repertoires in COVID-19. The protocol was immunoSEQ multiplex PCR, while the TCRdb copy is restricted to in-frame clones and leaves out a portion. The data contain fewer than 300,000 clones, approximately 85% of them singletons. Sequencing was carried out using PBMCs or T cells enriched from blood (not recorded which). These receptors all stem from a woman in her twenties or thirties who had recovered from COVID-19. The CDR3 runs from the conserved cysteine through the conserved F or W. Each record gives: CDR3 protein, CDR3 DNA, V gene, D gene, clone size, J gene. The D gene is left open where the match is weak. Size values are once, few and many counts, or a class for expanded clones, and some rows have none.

CASSEGPKGGAQYF TGTGCCAGCAGTGAAGGCCCCAAGGGCGGGGCGCAGTATTTT TRBV6-1 - - TRBJ2-3
CASSTQGVGTEAFF TGTGCCAGCTCAACCCAGGGGGTTGGGACTGAAGCTTTCTTT TRBV18 TRBD1 - TRBJ1-1
CASSVEGDTEAFF TGTGCCAGCAGCGTAGAAGGAGACACTGAAGCTTTCTTT TRBV9 - - TRBJ1-1
CASSKEGTGNEKLFF TGCGCCAGCAGCAAGGAAGGGACAGGGAATGAAAAACTGTTTTTT TRBV5-1 TRBD1 - TRBJ1-4
CASSFGGNYEQYF TGTGCCAGCAGCTTTGGCGGAAACTACGAGCAGTACTTC TRBV7-2 - - TRBJ2-7
CASSPFPSTGINQPQHF TGTGCCAGCAGCCCCTTCCCGAGCACAGGGATCAATCAGCCCCAGCATTTT TRBV7-8 - - TRBJ1-5
CASKDVRTFRTSYNEQFF TGTGCCAGCAAGGACGTGCGGACTTTCCGTACTTCCTACAATGAGCAGTTCTTC TRBV28 - - TRBJ2-1
CAWRVGQGRSDTQYF TGTGCCTGGAGGGTGGGACAGGGAAGATCAGATACGCAGTATTTT TRBV30 TRBD1 once TRBJ2-3
CASSQEITGGLYEQYF TGTGCCAGCAGCCAAGAAATAACAGGGGGCTTGTACGAGCAGTACTTC TRBV4-2 TRBD1 - TRBJ2-7
CASRTGLGQETQYF TGTGCCAGCAGGACGGGACTAGGGCAAGAGACCCAGTACTTC TRBV27 TRBD2 - TRBJ2-5
CATSRDRGFASQPQHF TGTGCCACCAGCAGAGATCGGGGGTTCGCAAGTCAGCCCCAGCATTTT TRBV15 - - TRBJ1-5
CASSFPRTGGWDGKLFF TGTGCCAGCAGTTTCCCCAGGACAGGGGGTTGGGATGGAAAACTGTTTTTT TRBV28 TRBD1 - TRBJ1-4
CASSQDTLAYYQETQYF TGTGCCAGCAGCCAAGATACACTAGCGTATTACCAAGAGACCCAGTACTTC TRBV4-2 TRBD2 - TRBJ2-5
CASSPSRSGANVLTF TGTGCCAGCAGCCCCTCACGGTCTGGGGCCAACGTCCTGACTTTC TRBV3-1/TRBV3-2 - - TRBJ2-6
CAWSVDRSQPQHF TGTGCCTGGAGTGTAGACAGGAGTCAGCCCCAGCATTTT TRBV30 - - TRBJ1-5
CASSPYGQGDEQYF TGTGCCAGCAGCCCTTACGGACAGGGGGACGAGCAGTACTTC TRBV27 TRBD1 - TRBJ2-7
CASSTGKQASNTEAFF TGTGCCAGCAGCACTGGAAAACAGGCCTCGAACACTGAAGCTTTCTTT TRBV9 - few TRBJ1-1
CASSPGLAGGDTQYF TGTGCCAGCAGTCCCGGACTAGCGGGAGGAGATACGCAGTATTTT TRBV27 TRBD2 once TRBJ2-3
CAWSWPLRRTEAFF TGTGCCTGGAGTTGGCCTCTGCGGCGGACTGAAGCTTTCTTT TRBV30 - - TRBJ1-1
CASREQGGSGANVLTF TGTGCCAGCAGGGAACAAGGAGGGTCTGGGGCCAACGTCCTGACTTTC TRBV6-1 - - TRBJ2-6
CASGRPQLMANTDTQYF TGTGCCAGCGGGAGGCCCCAGCTGATGGCCAACACAGATACGCAGTATTTT TRBV28 - - TRBJ2-3
CASRLGTVLSYEQYF TGTGCCAGCAGGCTGGGTACAGTGCTCTCCTACGAGCAGTACTTC TRBV27 - - TRBJ2-7
CASSLVGTPNTEAFF TGTGCCAGCAGCTTAGTAGGGACACCTAACACTGAAGCTTTCTTT TRBV7-9 - - TRBJ1-1
CASNGGPGNTIYF TGTGCCAGTAACGGTGGTCCTGGAAACACCATATATTTT TRBV19 - - TRBJ1-3
CASSLDGDWRDRYTF TGCGCCAGCAGCTTGGACGGGGACTGGCGTGATCGCTACACCTTC TRBV5-1 - - TRBJ1-2
CASSATSLNTEAFF TGTGCCAGCAGTGCCACATCTCTGAACACTGAAGCTTTCTTT TRBV6-6 - - TRBJ1-1
CASSTRNLGGKEQYF TGTGCCAGTAGTACCCGAAACCTCGGAGGCAAGGAGCAGTACTTC TRBV19 - - TRBJ2-7
CAISADGLEEKLFF TGTGCCATCAGTGCTGACGGTCTGGAGGAAAAACTGTTTTTT TRBV10-3 - - TRBJ1-4
CASSAEGRETQYF TGTGCCAGCAGTGCGGAGGGCCGGGAGACCCAGTACTTC TRBV2 - few TRBJ2-5
CASSLVTGVVSFF TGTGCCAGCAGTTTAGTGACCGGAGTCGTGAGTTTCTTT TRBV12-3/TRBV12-4 - - TRBJ1-1
CASSRQGRNGYTF TGTGCCAGCAGTCGACAGGGGAGGAATGGCTACACCTTC TRBV6-5 TRBD1 - TRBJ1-2
CASSISPGESGLEGYTF TGTGCCAGCAGCATTTCTCCAGGGGAGAGTGGGCTAGAGGGCTACACCTTC TRBV21-1 - once TRBJ1-2
CASSPTGEGGSPLHF TGTGCCAGCAGTCCCACAGGGGAAGGTGGTTCACCCCTCCACTTT TRBV6-5 TRBD1 - TRBJ1-6
CASSAQTGESGELFF TGTGCCAGCAGCGCACAGACAGGGGAATCCGGGGAGCTGTTTTTT TRBV9 TRBD1 - TRBJ2-2
CASSSAGGGSTYNSPLHF TGTGCCTCCAGTAGCGCGGGAGGCGGGTCTACCTATAATTCACCCCTCCACTTT TRBV13 - - TRBJ1-6
CASSYGTGFYEQYF TGTGCCAGCAGTTACGGGACAGGGTTCTACGAGCAGTACTTC TRBV6-5 TRBD1 - TRBJ2-7
CASSGFEGRHGYTF TGCGCCAGCAGTGGTTTTGAGGGAAGACATGGCTACACCTTC TRBV10-2 - - TRBJ1-2
CASSVGGTGRNSPLHF TGTGCCAGCAGCGTAGGCGGGACAGGGAGAAATTCACCCCTCCACTTT TRBV9 TRBD1 - TRBJ1-6
CASSLGQGANTEAFF TGCGCCAGCAGCTTGGGACAGGGCGCGAACACTGAAGCTTTCTTT TRBV5-1 TRBD1 - TRBJ1-1
CASSPQGAMNYGYTF TGTGCCAGCTCACCGCAGGGGGCCATGAACTATGGCTACACCTTC TRBV18 TRBD1 - TRBJ1-2
CASSQEGGMQYF TGTGCCAGCAGCCAAGAAGGAGGGATGCAGTACTTC TRBV4-2 - - TRBJ2-7
CASSIVAAAYGYTF TGTGCCAGTAGTATAGTAGCTGCGGCCTATGGCTACACCTTC TRBV19 - few TRBJ1-2
CASSNTQGEKLFF TGTGCCAGCAGTAATACACAGGGTGAAAAACTGTTTTTT TRBV6-6 - - TRBJ1-4
CASSPSSGGQETQYF TGTGCCAGCAGCCCCTCAAGCGGGGGGCAAGAGACCCAGTACTTC TRBV5-4 TRBD2 - TRBJ2-5
CASSLFLVENNSPLHF TGTGCCAGCAGCTTATTCCTAGTGGAAAATAATTCACCCCTCCACTTT TRBV7-2 - - TRBJ1-6
CASSLDPGGQGSGNTIYF TGTGCCAGCAGCTTAGACCCTGGGGGACAGGGATCTGGAAACACCATATATTTT TRBV11-2 TRBD1 - TRBJ1-3
CASSLDRGALQPQHF TGTGCCAGCAGCTTAGACCGGGGGGCCCTCCAGCCCCAGCATTTT TRBV11-2 - - TRBJ1-5
CASSLLGLAGAASSYEQYF TGTGCCAGCAGCCTTCTTGGACTAGCGGGGGCGGCTAGTTCTTACGAGCAGTACTTC TRBV11-2 TRBD2 - TRBJ2-7
CASTFGQGDDYGYTF TGTGCCAGCACCTTTGGACAGGGGGACGACTATGGCTACACCTTC TRBV5-6 TRBD1 - TRBJ1-2
CASSWTGRGTEAFF TGTGCCAGCAGCTGGACAGGGAGGGGCACTGAAGCTTTCTTT TRBV6-2/TRBV6-3 TRBD1 - TRBJ1-1
CASSLPGQGRFGYTF TGTGCCAGCAGCTTACCGGGACAGGGCCGATTTGGCTACACCTTC TRBV5-6 TRBD1 - TRBJ1-2
CASRTQGRDTEAFF TGTGCCAGCAGAACTCAGGGGCGGGACACTGAAGCTTTCTTT TRBV6-5 - few TRBJ1-1